The 25 T cell receptor beta chains presented below share a single source sample, sequenced in a study of shared clonotypes between healthy human individuals. Libraries were prepared by immunoSEQ multiplex PCR; TCRdb keeps only in-frame clonotypes and omits some of them. The sample carries roughly 2.5 million clones, 90% to 95% recorded once. The sequenced sample was naive CD4+ T cells sorted from blood. Subset indicated: CD45RA+ positively selected. The receptors were gathered from a man between 18 and 29 years old in good health.

This chain links TRBV19 with TRBJ2-3; 8 bases match TRBD2. The CDR3 contains 13 residues. Germline trimming cut 8 bases from V and 6 bases from J; bases unmatched to any gene: 7. CDR1 is LNHDA and CDR2 is SQIVND in the germline V gene (reference sequence). The CDR3 region is CASVGLGTDTQYF. CDR3 DNA: TGTGCCAGTGTGGGACTAGGAACGGATACGCAGTATTTT.

About this clone: The same CDR3 is also encoded by other DNA sequences in this sample. J is TRBJ1-6 and V is TRBV7-2; 7 bases map to TRBD1. V was clipped by 5 bases and J by 0 bases; unmatched bases: 7. The CDR3 has 17 amino acids. The germline CDR1 and CDR2 sequences are SGHTA and FQGNSA. The CDR3: CASSLRTGSSYNSPLHF. The CDR3 nucleotides are TGTGCCAGCAGCCTACGGACAGGCAGCTCCTATAATTCACCCCTCCACTTT.

J is TRBJ1-2 and V is TRBV4-1; 8 positions agree with TRBD1. V trimming: 0 bases; J trimming: 1 base; junction bases outside the gene matches: 7. CDR1 is MGHRA and CDR2 is YSYEKL in the germline V gene. CDR3 size: 17 residues. The CDR3 spells CASSQDGTGTLNYGYTF. Written as DNA, the CDR3 is TGCGCCAGCAGCCAAGATGGGACAGGCACCCTTAACTATGGCTACACCTTC.

Worth noting for this clone: The same CDR3 is also encoded by other DNA sequences in this sample. The chain employs TRBV6-5 and TRBJ1-6; a weak D match, TRBD1 (5 bases). There are 14 residues in the CDR3. V shed 6 bases and J shed 6 bases, with 12 bases lying between them. Looked up from germline, CDR1 is MNHEY and CDR2 is SVGAGI. The CDR3 spells CASRRGGSNSPLHF. Written as DNA, the CDR3 is TGTGCCAGCAGGCGGGGGGGATCTAATTCACCCCTCCACTTT.

The chain uses TRBV19 and TRBJ1-3; 8 nucleotides align to TRBD1. This CDR3 is built from 14 residues. CDR1 is LNHDA and CDR2 is SQIVND in the germline V gene (reference sequence). V shed 6 bases and J 4 bases; nucleotides not matched to a gene: 5. CDR3 protein: CASRMDRAGNTIYF. CDR3 in DNA: TGTGCCAGTAGGATGGACAGGGCCGGAAACACCATATATTTT.

This clone was observed a single time. The chain uses TRBV18 and TRBJ1-1; 7 bases align to TRBD1. The junction had 5 bases not matched to a gene; V was cut back by 3 bases and J by 4 bases. CDR1 and CDR2 (germline): KGHSH, LQKENI. The CDR3 sequence is 14 residues long. CDR3 amino acids: CASSPTAGGTEAFF. The CDR3 region has the DNA TGTGCCAGCTCACCGACGGCAGGGGGCACTGAAGCTTTCTTT.

The gene calls are TRBV7-9 and TRBJ1-2, with 7 bases identical to TRBD1. This CDR3 is built from 16 residues. CDR1 and CDR2 from the germline V gene are SEHNR and FQNEAQ (reference sequence). Losses at the gene ends were 2 bases for V and 2 bases for J; bases not matched to a gene: 8. CDR3 sequence (DNA): TGTGCCAGCAGCTTAAGCGTGGCAGGGGGGAACTATGGCTACACCTTC. It translates to CASSLSVAGGNYGYTF.

This clone came up once. The rearrangement uses TRBV30 and TRBJ2-7; TRBD1 agrees at 12 bases. The CDR3 runs to 16 residues. Germline V gene lookup returns CDR1 GTSNPN and CDR2 SVGIG (reference sequence). The ends lost 5 bases at V and 2 bases at J; junction bases unmatched: 10. The CDR3 sequence is CAWGDIGTGGPYEQYF. CDR3 DNA sequence: TGTGCCTGGGGGGATATCGGGACAGGGGGCCCCTACGAGCAGTACTTC.

This clone was seen only once. The V gene is TRBV6-5, the J gene TRBJ2-2; D not resolved. The germline gives CDR1 MNHEY, CDR2 SVGAGI. The CDR3 is 14 amino acids. V was trimmed by 7 bases and J by 3 bases, leaving 12 bases between them. The CDR3 DNA reads as TGTGCCAGCACAATGGGTTGGGACACCGGGGAGCTGTTTTTT. It translates to CASTMGWDTGELFF.

The V call is TRBV7-9, the J call TRBJ2-3; perhaps TRBD2 as D (6 bases). The CDR3 runs to 13 residues. Germline CDR1 is SEHNR and CDR2 is FQNEAQ (reference sequence). The CDR3 is CASGGSGVDTQYF. The CDR3 DNA reads TGTGCTTCCGGTGGGTCGGGAGTAGATACGCAGTATTTT.

V and J are TRBV5-4 and TRBJ2-1; TRBD2 matches at 14 bases. This CDR3 contains 18 residues. Germline V gives CDR1 SGHNT, CDR2 YYREEE (reference sequence). V shed 0 bases and J 1 base; nucleotides not matched to a gene: 3. Written as DNA, the CDR3 is TGTGCCAGCAGCTTGGGACTAGCGGGGGGGGAATCCTACAATGAGCAGTTCTTC. Protein product: CASSLGLAGGESYNEQFF.

This chain uses TRBV14 with TRBJ1-5, with TRBD1 as a possible D gene (6 bases). The CDR3 spans 15 residues. Trimming took off 2 bases at V and 0 bases at J, with 8 bases between the two ends. In germline, CDR1 is SGHDN, CDR2 FVKESK. The CDR3 bases are TGTGCCAGCAGCCAAACAGGGTATAGCAATCAGCCCCAGCATTTT. Protein sequence: CASSQTGYSNQPQHF.

Of note for this clone: The sample contains more than one DNA sequence encoding this CDR3. The gene calls are TRBV6-5 and TRBJ2-1; no reliable D call. Deletions cut 6 bases from V and 0 bases from J, with 12 bases between. This CDR3 spans 15 amino acids. Germline values: CDR1 MNHEY, CDR2 SVGAGI. The CDR3 DNA follows: TGTGCCAGCAGCCCGAGGCCTAGCTCCTACAATGAGCAGTTCTTC. Translation: CASSPRPSSYNEQFF.

The chain links TRBV6-5 to TRBJ1-1; possibly TRBD1 for D (5 bases). CDR3 length: 15 residues. The V gene's germline CDR1 is MNHEY and CDR2 SVGAGI. Trimming took 5 bases from V and 1 from J, leaving 14 bases between them. DNA of the CDR3: TGTGCCAGCAGTCCACCGGGACTCAGGAACACTGAAGCTTTCTTT. It yields the protein CASSPPGLRNTEAFF.

A single count supports this clone. The J gene is TRBJ1-3, the V gene TRBV5-5; D unresolved. CDR3 length equals 16 residues. V was trimmed by 0 bases and J by 0 bases, leaving 10 bases between them. The germline V gene encodes CDR1 SGHKS and CDR2 YYEKEE (reference sequence). CDR3 in amino acids: CASSLEGVRSGNTIYF. The CDR3 coding sequence is TGTGCCAGCAGCTTGGAGGGCGTACGCTCTGGAAACACCATATATTTT.

A few counts support this clone. The V gene is TRBV27, the J gene TRBJ1-1; a possible D gene is TRBD1 (6 bases). V lost 5 bases to trimming and J lost 1 base, with 11 bases between them. The length of the CDR3 is 14 residues. Looked up from germline, CDR1 is MNHEY and CDR2 is SMNVEV (reference sequence). CDR3 in DNA: TGTGCCAGCAGTCGACAGGCGGGGAACACTGAAGCTTTCTTT. Its translation is CASSRQAGNTEAFF.

The genes are TRBV2 and TRBJ2-3; 8 bases map to TRBD1. The J segment lost 1 base and the V segment lost 6 bases, leaving 3 bases of the junction unmatched. The CDR3 contains 14 residues. Germline-derived CDR1 and CDR2 are SNHLY and FYNNEI. CDR3 in DNA: TGTGCCAGCAGACAGGGGGGAGGCACAGATACGCAGTATTTT. This sequence encodes CASRQGGGTDTQYF.

CDR3 coding DNA: TGTGCCAGCAGCCAAGATATCTCTCCTAACTATGGCTACACCTTC. Translating gives CASSQDISPNYGYTF. V gene TRBV14 combines with J gene TRBJ1-2; D uncertain. CDR3 length: 15 amino acids. Germline loops: CDR1 SGHDN, CDR2 FVKESK. V lost 0 bases, J lost 0 bases, and 8 bases lay in between.

This clone was seen a few times. The genes are TRBV18 and TRBJ2-5, with TRBD1 as a possible D gene (5 bases). This CDR3 is 14 amino acids long. Germline V gene data show CDR1 as KGHSH and CDR2 as LQKENI. V lost 3 bases and J 4 bases, leaving 12 bases between the germline ends. The CDR3 region is CASSPLQGAETQYF. The CDR3, as DNA: TGTGCCAGCTCACCTCTGCAGGGTGCAGAGACCCAGTACTTC.

J is TRBJ2-3 and V is TRBV7-2; 9 nucleotides line up with TRBD1. V gave up 3 bases and J gave up 3 bases; unmatched junction bases: 7. The germline V gene encodes CDR1 SGHTA and CDR2 FQGNSA. CDR3 size: 16 residues. CDR3 region: CASSFLYRGPTDTQYF. In DNA form, the CDR3 reads TGTGCCAGCAGCTTTCTCTACAGGGGGCCGACAGATACGCAGTATTTT.

The chain joins TRBV7-8 to TRBJ2-5; D ambiguous. Per germline, CDR1 SGHVS and CDR2 FQNEAQ. CDR3 length: 14 amino acids. The V end was cut by 0 bases, the J end by 1 base, with 6 bases between. Written as DNA, the CDR3 is TGTGCCAGCAGCTTAGCAATGACCCAAGAGACCCAGTACTTC. This codes for CASSLAMTQETQYF.

The chain employs TRBV6-6 and TRBJ1-2, with D perhaps TRBD1 (6 bases). The CDR3 spans 15 residues. Trimming took off 6 bases at V and 4 bases at J, with 18 bases between the two ends. Germline CDR1 is MNHNY and CDR2 is SVGAGI (reference sequence). Written as DNA, the CDR3 is TGTGCCAGCAGACAGGCGACTGGGACATTCTATGGCTACACCTTC. Translating it yields CASRQATGTFYGYTF.

The chain links TRBV18 to TRBJ1-1; TRBD1 aligns across 7 bases. Germline V gene lookup returns CDR1 KGHSH and CDR2 LQKENI. With 3 bases clipped from V and 4 bases from J, the junction kept 5 bases outside the gene matches. The CDR3 runs 14 residues. The CDR3 loop is CASSPSGGFTEAFF. The CDR3 nucleotides are TGTGCCAGCTCACCCTCAGGGGGTTTCACTGAAGCTTTCTTT.

With respect to this clone: This sample includes further DNA sequences coding for the same CDR3. The chain uses TRBV30 and TRBJ2-2, with TRBD1 matching 8 bases. The CDR3 is 14 residues long. The V gene end was trimmed by 5 bases and the J gene end by 2 bases; junction bases not matched to a gene: 4. Germline CDR1 GTSNPN, CDR2 SVGIG (reference sequence). CDR3 DNA sequence: TGTGCCTGGTCCGCAGGGGGCAACACCGGGGAGCTGTTTTTT. It specifies CAWSAGGNTGELFF.

The rearrangement links TRBV19 to TRBJ1-1, with D possibly matching TRBD1 (5 bases). The CDR3 is 15 residues long. Per the germline V gene, CDR1 is LNHDA and CDR2 is SQIVND (reference sequence). V lost 3 bases and J 4 bases, leaving 15 bases between the germline ends. CDR3 bases: TGTGCCAGTAGTATGACCGACGGTCAGGGCACTGAAGCTTTCTTT. Translated: CASSMTDGQGTEAFF.